This TCR beta chain is drawn from a study of T cells after yellow fever vaccination. Findings of the study overall: Researchers cautioned that FACS-sorted repertoires could harbor abundant clonotypes contaminating from the bulk population. A weaker but faster secondary response was observed, peaking on day 5 versus 15.

The CDR3 loop spans 16 amino acids. Germline trimming cut 0 bases from V and 6 bases from J; bases unmatched to any gene: 7. This clonotype was seen many times. What it binds is not known. In TCRdb, the 5' RACE reads were re-called with MiXCR into one record per CDR3 protein. The sample includes tens of thousands of distinct CDR3 sequences, 6% to 8% of them seen just once. The rearrangement uses TRBV23-1 and TRBJ2-3, with 9 bases fitting TRBD1. TRBV23-1 is filed as an ORF, its function uncertain. This specimen was CD8+ T cells sorted from PBMCs, taken more than 13 days after the first yellow fever vaccination. This receptor was identified in a man aged 18 to 29 who received the YFV17D yellow fever vaccine. In DNA form, the CDR3 reads TGCGCCAGCAGTCAATCACGGGACAGGGTTTTTGATACGCAGTATTTT. As protein: CASSQSRDRVFDTQYF.